What follows are 24 T cell receptor beta chains derived from one specimen sequenced in a study of blood T cell repertoires in COVID-19 (dated by TCRdb to the early 2020s). Libraries were built with the immunoSEQ multiplex PCR assay. The clones in this table, taken by TCRdb from immuneACCESS, are in-frame only. Not every clone is retained; where verified, under half of the shortfall comes from an unresolved V gene, and the cause of the rest is unknown. Within this sample are 200,000 to 250,000 clones, with roughly 90% of them counted one time only. Of the sample, around 2.9% falls within the top ten clones. Sample: peripheral blood. These receptors originate from a woman in her sixties with acute or convalescent COVID-19.

The chain is built from TRBV28 and TRBJ1-2; no clear D. This CDR3 has 12 residues. The V gene lost 3 bases and the J gene lost 4 bases, with 6 bases spanning the gap. Germline CDR1 and CDR2: MDHEN and SYDVKM. As DNA, the CDR3 is TGTGCCAGCAGTTTCCGGGGCTATGGCTACACCTTC. Amino acid sequence: CASSFRGYGYTF.

The rearrangement uses TRBV9 and TRBJ2-1, with TRBD2 identical over 11 bases. With V trimmed by 3 bases and J by 4 bases, 6 bases remained unmatched. Germline V gene sequence: CDR1 SGDLS, CDR2 YYNGEE. The CDR3 length is 16 residues. In DNA, the CDR3 is TGTGCCAGCAGCGCCGCCGGGACTAGCGGTTACAATGAGCAGTTCTTC. Its translation is CASSAAGTSGYNEQFF.

V is TRBV2 and J is TRBJ1-2; 8 bases are shared with TRBD1. The ends lost 5 bases at V and 6 bases at J; junction bases unmatched: 5. This CDR3 contains 13 residues. The germline V gene encodes CDR1 SNHLY and CDR2 FYNNEI. CDR3 loop: CASSPDRVHGYTF. CDR3 coding DNA: TGTGCCAGCAGTCCGGACAGGGTCCATGGCTACACCTTC.

The rearrangement links TRBV5-1 to TRBJ1-3; 7 bases align to TRBD1. V was pared by 2 bases and J by 8 bases, with 1 base of the junction left unmatched. The CDR3 is made up of 12 amino acids. CDR1 and CDR2 from the germline V gene are SGHRS and YFSETQ. This CDR3 reads CASSFRGDTIYF. Written as DNA, the CDR3 is TGCGCCAGCAGCTTCAGGGGGGACACCATATATTTT.

V is TRBV3-1 (or the pseudogene TRBV3-2) and J is TRBJ1-6; the D gene is possibly TRBD1 (5 bases). The CDR3 runs to 15 residues. The germline V and J ends were trimmed by 4 bases and 5 bases, with 12 bases remaining between them. Germline V gives CDR1 LGHDT, CDR2 YNNKEL (reference sequence). CDR3 DNA: TGTGCCAGCAGCCCCCCGGGGGTTAATAATTCACCCCTCCACTTT. Its translation is CASSPPGVNNSPLHF.

The chain is built from TRBV7-8 and TRBJ2-7; perhaps TRBD2 as D (5 bases). The V and J ends lost 5 bases and 5 bases respectively, with 19 bases between them. The CDR3 sequence is 15 residues long. From germline, CDR1 is SGHVS and CDR2 FQNEAQ. CDR3 nucleotides: TGTGCCAGCAGCCCCTTCTCGAGGGCCAAGGACGAGCAGTACTTC. Protein: CASSPFSRAKDEQYF.

The gene calls are TRBV27 and TRBJ1-6, with D uncertain. Germline V CDR1 and CDR2: MNHEY, SMNVEV (reference sequence). V lost 4 bases to trimming and J lost 0 bases, with 13 bases between them. There are 17 residues in the CDR3. CDR3 protein: CASSYRQVSSYNSPLHF. The CDR3, as DNA: TGTGCCAGCAGTTACCGGCAGGTCAGCTCCTATAATTCACCCCTCCACTTT.

The CDR3 nucleotides are TGTGCCAGCAGCGGGGCAGGCCTAAGGGAGCAGTACTTC. Translation gives CASSGAGLREQYF. The gene calls are TRBV5-4 and TRBJ2-7; tentative D call: TRBD1 (5 bases). V shed 4 bases and J shed 7 bases, with 15 bases lying between them. The CDR3 consists of 13 residues. The germline CDR1 and CDR2 sequences are SGHNT and YYREEE (reference sequence).

V usage is TRBV18 and J usage is TRBJ1-4; perhaps TRBD1 as D (6 bases). CDR1 KGHSH and CDR2 LQKENI come from the germline V gene. V was shortened by 5 bases and J by 4 bases, with 11 bases between the two germline ends. The CDR3 runs to 14 residues. The CDR3 region is CASSGQRDNEKLFF. The CDR3 coding sequence is TGTGCCAGCTCAGGACAGCGCGATAATGAAAAACTGTTTTTT.

The rearrangement joins TRBV15 to TRBJ2-7; 7 positions match TRBD1. J gave up 2 bases and V 4 bases, and 5 bases lay outside the gene matches. Germline V gene sequence: CDR1 LNHNV, CDR2 YYDKDF (reference sequence). There are 14 residues in the CDR3. Here the CDR3 DNA reads TGTGCCACCAGCAACAGACAGGGTCCCTACGAGCAGTACTTC. The encoded protein is CATSNRQGPYEQYF.

V and J are TRBV6-1 and TRBJ2-3; D ambiguous. CDR3 length equals 15 residues. Germline CDR1 and CDR2: MNHNS and SASEGT. V was cut by 5 bases and J by 4 bases, with 16 bases left in between. The chain's CDR3 is CASSTRVSLADTQYF. The CDR3 DNA is TGTGCCAGCAGTACCCGGGTCTCCCTGGCAGATACGCAGTATTTT.

This clone was counted once. This rearrangement joins TRBV6-6 to TRBJ2-2; D perhaps matches TRBD2 (5 bases). In germline, CDR1 is MNHNY, CDR2 SVGAGI (reference sequence). The CDR3 loop spans 14 amino acids. The germline V and J ends were trimmed by 5 bases and 1 base, with 8 bases remaining between them. Written as DNA, the CDR3 is TGTGCCAGCAGTGACGAGGGGAACACCGGGGAGCTGTTTTTT. Residues: CASSDEGNTGELFF.

CDR3 coding DNA: TGTGCCAGCAGTTACTCGGCCGACGGGACCGGGGAGCTGTTTTTT. Residues: CASSYSADGTGELFF. The genes are TRBV6-5 and TRBJ2-2; D is undetermined. The CDR3 covers 15 residues. V was cut by 0 bases and J by 5 bases, with 10 bases left in between. CDR1 is MNHEY and CDR2 is SVGAGI in the germline V gene.

The chain recombines TRBV30 with TRBJ1-5; no firm D call. The CDR3 contains 12 residues. The V end was cut by 0 bases, the J end by 9 bases, with 9 bases between. Germline CDR1 GTSNPN, CDR2 SVGIG (reference sequence). CDR3 DNA sequence: TGTGCCTGGAGTGTGGCGGTAGGGCCCCAGCATTTT. This translates into CAWSVAVGPQHF. The variable domain in full, with the rest retrieved from reference TRBV30 and TRBJ1-5, is SQTIHQWPATLVQPVGSPLSLECTVEGTSNPNLYWYRQAAGRGLQLLFYSVGIGQISSEVPQNLSASRPQDRQFILSSKKLLLSDSGFYLCAWSVAVGPQHFGDGTRLSIL.

V and J are TRBV7-9 and TRBJ1-6; D unresolved. With 0 bases removed from V and 7 bases from J, the gap between germline ends came to 4 bases. CDR3 size: 13 residues. Germline CDR1 is SEHNR and CDR2 is FQNEAQ (reference sequence). The CDR3 bases are TGTGCCAGCAGCTTAGCCCAGAATTCACCCCTCCACTTT. The encoded protein is CASSLAQNSPLHF. The full variable domain, in which reference TRBV7-9 and TRBJ1-6 provide the parts outside the CDR3, is DTGVSQNPRHKITKRGQNVTFRCDPISEHNRLYWYRQTLGQGPEFLTYFQNEAQLEKSRLLSDRFSAERPKGSFSTLEIQRTEQGDSAMYLCASSLAQNSPLHFGNGTRLTVT.

The chain couples TRBV3-1 (or the pseudogene TRBV3-2) to TRBJ2-7; D not certain. V gave up 7 bases and J gave up 0 bases, with 13 bases separating them. The CDR3 spans 14 residues. Per germline, CDR1 LGHDT and CDR2 YNNKEL (reference sequence). The CDR3 sequence is CASTPRSSSYEQYF. The CDR3 DNA is TGTGCCAGCACACCCCGCTCGAGCTCCTACGAGCAGTACTTC.

The chain carries TRBV18 and TRBJ2-3, with D maybe TRBD1 (5 bases). The CDR3 contains 14 residues. The germline CDR1 and CDR2 sequences are KGHSH and LQKENI. V was pared by 3 bases and J by 5 bases, with 12 bases between. CDR3 nucleotides: TGTGCCAGCTCACCTGAGTGGGGCGGAGATACGCAGTATTTT. This translates into CASSPEWGGDTQYF.

The V gene is TRBV7-3, the J gene TRBJ2-5; TRBD1 aligns across 10 bases. Germline V gene sequence: CDR1 SGHTA, CDR2 FQGTGA. CDR3 length: 17 amino acids. Trimming at V came to 1 base and at J to 5 bases, leaving 10 bases not matched to a gene. CDR3 residues: CASSLRGPGQGRETQYF. In DNA form, the CDR3 reads TGTGCCAGCAGCTTAAGAGGGCCGGGACAGGGGCGGGAGACCCAGTACTTC.

The chain recombines TRBV28 with TRBJ1-1, with 12 positions matching TRBD1. This CDR3 is 16 amino acids long. V lost 8 bases, J lost 13 bases, and 20 bases stayed unmatched. CDR1 is MDHEN, CDR2 SYDVKM, per germline. CDR3 sequence reads: CASHTQRDRGRNIGFF. CDR3 coding DNA: TGTGCCAGCCACACACAACGGGACAGGGGGCGCAACATTGGTTTCTTT.

The chain carries TRBV5-1 and TRBJ1-2; 9 bases align to TRBD1. This CDR3 contains 15 residues. V lost 6 bases to trimming and J lost 2 bases; unmatched junction nucleotides: 8. Germline CDR1 SGHRS, CDR2 YFSETQ. The CDR3 DNA reads as TGCGCCAGCAAAGCCCAAGGGACAGGGAACTATGGCTACACCTTC. Encoded protein: CASKAQGTGNYGYTF.

Here the CDR3 DNA reads TGTGCCACCAGTGATTGGACAGGACAAGCCTACAATGAGCAGTTCTTC. It encodes CATSDWTGQAYNEQFF. V and J are TRBV24-1 and TRBJ2-1; 7 bases line up with TRBD1. The germline CDR1 and CDR2 sequences are KGHDR and SFDVKD. The CDR3 length is 16 residues. The V segment lost 2 bases and the J segment 2 bases; nucleotides outside the gene matches: 5.

This chain connects TRBV11-2 to TRBJ2-1, with 9 nucleotides matching TRBD2. The CDR3 is made up of 15 amino acids. V lost 5 bases to trimming and J lost 4 bases; unmatched junction nucleotides: 6. Germline-derived CDR1 and CDR2 are SGHAT and FQNNGV. The CDR3 nucleotides are TGTGCCAGCAGCCAAGGTAGCGGGAGTTACAATGAGCAGTTCTTC. Protein sequence: CASSQGSGSYNEQFF.

This sequence joins TRBV28 and TRBJ2-1, with 8 bases aligning to TRBD2. The CDR3 loop spans 17 amino acids. Trimming at V came to 5 bases and at J to 4 bases, leaving 13 bases not matched to a gene. Looked up from germline, CDR1 is MDHEN and CDR2 is SYDVKM. The CDR3 region is CASSSPLSAGGYNEQFF. The CDR3 DNA is TGTGCCAGCAGTAGCCCCCTCTCCGCGGGAGGATACAATGAGCAGTTCTTC.

The chain has TRBV5-1 and TRBJ2-7; 8 bases match TRBD2. J lost 5 bases, V lost 0 bases, and 7 bases had no gene match. Germline lookup yields CDR1 SGHRS and CDR2 YFSETQ. CDR3 length: 15 residues. The CDR3 nucleotides read TGCGCCAGCAGCTTGGTAGGCGGGAGGAGGGACGAGCAGTACTTC. It specifies CASSLVGGRRDEQYF.